The 32 T cell receptor beta chains below all came from one sample that was sequenced in a study of blood T cells in healthy people across ages. Using a J-beta primer mix together with a sample-barcoded 5' primer, a second PCR was run for roughly 6 to 12 cycles. TCRdb re-derived calls from the 5' RACE reads in MiXCR, one entry per CDR3 protein. Among 600,000 to 800,000 distinct CDR3 sequences, roughly 20% were seen once, and the ten largest hold roughly 3.4%. Source material: blood. The origin of the receptors is a man in his 70s in good health.

To note about this clonotype: An end of the junction does not agree with germline; a read error may underlie this. The rearrangement links TRBV6-5 to TRBJ2-5; a weak D match, TRBD1 (5 bases). The CDR3 contains 11 residues. The germline CDR1 and CDR2 sequences are MNHEY and SVGAGI. CDR3 coding DNA: TGTTCCAGTGGCAGGGCAGAGCCCCAGTACTTC. Its translation: CSSGRAEPQYF.

The sample holds many counts of this clonotype. The rearrangement links TRBV7-2 to TRBJ2-7; D remains ambiguous. The V gene's germline CDR1 is SGHTA and CDR2 FQGNSA. The CDR3 spans 12 residues. Trimming took 4 bases from V and 1 from J, leaving 5 bases between them. The CDR3 is CASSSTSYEQYF. The CDR3 DNA sequence: TGTGCCAGCAGCTCTACGTCCTACGAGCAGTACTTC.

The genes are TRBV6-1 and TRBJ1-5, with 8 bases identical to TRBD1. CDR3 length: 16 amino acids. The germline V gene has CDR1 MNHNS and CDR2 SASEGT. Unmatched junction bases numbered 9, after V lost 2 bases and J lost 6 bases. In nucleotides, the CDR3 is TGTGCCAGCAGTGAATGGGGCAGGGGGCAGGGTCAGCCCCAGCATTTT. It codes for CASSEWGRGQGQPQHF.

This clonotype was seen only a few times. The rearrangement joins TRBV20-1 to TRBJ1-3, with no clear D. The CDR3 covers 15 residues. Looked up from germline, CDR1 is DFQATT and CDR2 is SNEGSKA (reference sequence). Trimming cost V 0 bases and J 3 bases, with 12 bases left between them. In nucleotides, the CDR3 is TGCAGTGCTAGAGATCCCCATACCCATGGAAACACCATATATTTT. This gives the protein CSARDPHTHGNTIYF.

This clonotype has only a few counts. The chain uses TRBV9 and TRBJ2-5; D is perhaps TRBD1 (5 bases). The J call is doubtful: the DNA matches TRBJ2-7 better. The length of the CDR3 is 14 residues. Germline-derived CDR1 and CDR2 are SGDLS and YYNGEE. The CDR3 DNA sequence: TGTGCCAGCAGCGTAGAGGGGTTCACCTACGAGCAGTACTTC. Protein sequence: CASSVEGFTYEQYF.

The count of this clonotype is one. The chain carries TRBV5-1 and TRBJ2-3, with TRBD1 as a possible D gene (6 bases). The CDR3 contains 17 residues. Germline V gene lookup returns CDR1 SGHRS and CDR2 YFSETQ. The V end lost 4 bases, the J end lost 2 bases, and 20 bases lay between the germline ends. CDR3 DNA: TGCGCCAGCAGCCTGGGACGTAACAGGGCCTACACAGATACGCAGTATTTT. Residues: CASSLGRNRAYTDTQYF.

This clonotype was picked up a small number of times. This chain links TRBV20-1 with TRBJ2-3; possible D gene TRBD2, 6 bases. Per germline, CDR1 DFQATT and CDR2 SNEGSKA (reference sequence). The CDR3 sequence is 15 residues long. Deletions cut 0 bases from V and 3 bases from J, with 13 bases between. As DNA, the CDR3 is TGCAGTGCTAGAGAGGCGGGGAGAGCGACAGATACGCAGTATTTT. Its translation is CSAREAGRATDTQYF.

This clonotype appeared a few times. The chain is built from TRBV29-1 and TRBJ2-2; the D gene is possibly TRBD2 (6 bases). Trimming pared 5 bases from V and 4 bases from J, leaving 11 bases between. Germline lookup yields CDR1 SQVTM and CDR2 ANQGSEA. There are 13 residues in the CDR3. CDR3 sequence reads: CSVRRGSTGELFF. The CDR3 nucleotides read TGCAGCGTTCGACGGGGGAGCACCGGGGAGCTGTTTTTT.

The genes are TRBV6-5 and TRBJ2-5, with a possible D match to TRBD2 (6 bases). This CDR3 has 11 residues. With 6 bases removed from V and 4 bases from J, the gap between germline ends came to 6 bases. Germline V gene lookup returns CDR1 MNHEY and CDR2 SVGAGI. Here the CDR3 reads CASRGGETQYF. The CDR3 DNA sequence: TGTGCCAGCAGGGGAGGAGAGACCCAGTACTTC.

J is TRBJ2-1 and V is TRBV7-6; weak D call: TRBD1 (5 bases). The CDR3 runs to 12 residues. In germline, CDR1 is SGHVS, CDR2 FNYEAQ. V lost 5 bases and J lost 9, with 11 bases in between. The CDR3 spells CASSQDNSEQFF. CDR3 bases: TGTGCCAGCAGCCAGGACAACTCTGAGCAGTTCTTC. The complete variable domain, with remaining parts taken from reference TRBV7-6 and TRBJ2-1, reads GAGVSQSPRYKVTKRGQDVALRCDPISGHVSLYWYRQALGQGPEFLTYFNYEAQQDKSGLPNDRFSAERPEGSISTLTIQRTEQRDSAMYRCASSQDNSEQFFGPGTRLTVL.

This clonotype came up a few times. One junction end does not reproduce the germline sequence, and a read error may be involved. The chain has TRBV11-2 and TRBJ1-4; D is unclear. CDR3 length equals 14 residues. Germline CDR1 SGHAT, CDR2 FQNNGV. The CDR3 nucleotides read TGTGCCAACAGCTTAGGCCGGACTAATGAAAAACTGTTTTTT. As protein: CANSLGRTNEKLFF.

V gene TRBV29-1 combines with J gene TRBJ2-7; 9 positions agree with TRBD1. Germline assignment: CDR1 SQVTM and CDR2 ANQGSEA. The CDR3 extends over 13 amino acids. The V gene end was trimmed by 4 bases and the J gene end by 3 bases; junction bases not matched to a gene: 4. Written as DNA, the CDR3 is TGCAGCGTTGGGAGGGGACAGGGCTACGAGCAGTACTTC. This gives the protein CSVGRGQGYEQYF.

In the case of this clonotype: Mismatch with germline at one junction end may stem from a read error. The chain combines TRBV18 with TRBJ2-1; 8 nucleotides match TRBD2. The CDR3 length is 16 residues. Germline CDR1 is KGHSH and CDR2 is LQKENI. CDR3 nucleotide sequence: TGTGCCAGTTCACCGATTAGCGGGGCCGCCTACAATGAGCAGTTCTTC. Translated, it gives CASSPISGAAYNEQFF. The whole variable domain, remainder taken from reference TRBV18 and TRBJ2-1, is NAGVMQNPRHLVRRRGQEARLRCSPMKGHSHVYWYRQLPEEGLKFMVYLQKENIIDESGMPKERFSAEFPKEGPSILRIQQVVRGDSAAYFCASSPISGAAYNEQFFGPGTRLTVL.

Regarding this clonotype: A much more abundant neighbour one base away suggests this may be a read error. This rearrangement joins TRBV24-1 to TRBJ2-5, with D possibly matching TRBD1 (6 bases). TRBJ2-1 explains the end of the DNA better; the J call may be wrong. CDR1 and CDR2 (germline): KGHDR, SFDVKD. The CDR3 extends over 13 amino acids. This CDR3 is CATSDTRGSDQFF. In DNA form, the CDR3 reads TGTGCCACCAGTGATACCAGGGGCAGTGATCAGTTCTTC.

With regard to this clonotype: One end of the junction fails to match germline, which may point to a read error. This chain uses TRBV2 with TRBJ2-5; D gene uncertain. The CDR3 covers 14 residues. The germline gives CDR1 SNHLY, CDR2 FYNNEI. The CDR3 DNA reads TGTGCCAGCAGTGGTATGGGGATCCAAGAGACCCGGTACTTC. It is translated as CASSGMGIQETRYF.

CDR3 amino acids: CASLPGGPMNTEAFF. The CDR3, as DNA: TGTGCCAGCCTACCCGGGGGGCCAATGAACACTGAAGCTTTCTTT. The chain links TRBV28 to TRBJ1-1; D possibly corresponds to TRBD1 (6 bases). CDR1 is MDHEN, CDR2 SYDVKM, per germline. The CDR3 covers 15 residues. Trimming shortened V by 8 bases and J by 0 bases, and 16 bases separated the two germline ends. Full variable domain (remainder filled in from reference TRBV28 and TRBJ1-1): DVKVTQSSRYLVKRTGEKVFLECVQDMDHENMFWYRQDPGLGLRLIYFSYDVKMKEKGDIPEGYSVSREKKERFSLILESASTNQTSMYLCASLPGGPMNTEAFFGQGTRLTVV.

The V call is TRBV20-1, the J call TRBJ2-5; the match to TRBD1 covers 7 bases. The end of the DNA aligns better with TRBJ2-7, so the J call may be wrong. The germline CDR1 and CDR2 sequences are DFQATT and SNEGSKA (reference sequence). The CDR3 loop spans 14 amino acids. CDR3 region: CSAALGTAIHEQYF. CDR3 nucleotides: TGCAGTGCTGCACTCGGGACAGCGATCCACGAGCAGTACTTC.

This chain joins TRBV7-3 and TRBJ1-1; D might be TRBD1 (6 bases). Germline values: CDR1 SGHTA, CDR2 FQGTGA. The CDR3 has 15 amino acids. The germline V and J ends were trimmed by 5 bases and 3 bases, with 16 bases remaining between them. The CDR3 spells CASSLGTPMDTEAFF. DNA of the CDR3: TGTGCCAGCAGCCTAGGGACACCTATGGACACTGAAGCTTTCTTT.

The sample holds many counts of this clonotype. The chain uses TRBV9 and TRBJ2-7, with D tentatively TRBD2 (7 bases). Germline CDR1 and CDR2: SGDLS and YYNGEE. V was cut by 5 bases and J by 4 bases, with 34 bases left in between. CDR3 length: 20 residues. CDR3 residues: CASRGTNPPFSGTASYEQYF. CDR3 nucleotide sequence: TGTGCCAGCAGAGGGACAAATCCCCCATTCAGCGGGACGGCGTCGTACGAGCAGTACTTC.

The rearrangement uses TRBV6-2 or TRBV6-3 and TRBJ1-1; 8 positions agree with TRBD1. After removal of 6 bases from V and 5 bases from J, the junction contained 11 bases not matched to a gene. This CDR3 has 15 amino acids. CDR1 MNHEY and CDR2 SVGEGT come from the germline V gene. CDR3 amino acids: CASSRTSTGGTEAFF. CDR3 in DNA: TGTGCCAGCAGCCGCACGAGCACAGGGGGTACTGAAGCTTTCTTT.

This clonotype was observed a few times. The chain links TRBV6-6 to TRBJ2-5; no firm D call. The last part of the DNA fits TRBJ2-1 better; the J call may be wrong. The V gene's germline CDR1 is MNHNY and CDR2 SVGAGI (reference sequence). The CDR3 length is 13 residues. This CDR3 is CASSYFPSGEQFF. In DNA, the CDR3 is TGTGCCAGCAGTTATTTTCCTAGTGGGGAGCAGTTCTTC.

This clonotype showed up just once. One end of the junction is discordant with germline, which a read error may explain. CDR3 DNA sequence: TGTGTCAGCAGTTATAACGGGAATCAGCCCCAGCATTTT. Protein product: CVSSYNGNQPQHF. The gene calls are TRBV12-3 or TRBV12-4 and TRBJ1-5; D call uncertain. The CDR3 length is 13 residues.

This clonotype has just a few counts. One junction end does not reproduce the germline sequence, and a read error may be involved. This chain uses TRBV7-7 with TRBJ2-7; 10 bases are a match to TRBD1. This CDR3 comprises 15 residues. Germline CDR1 and CDR2: SSHAT and FNYEAQ (reference sequence). The DNA for the CDR3 is TGTGCTAGCAGCTTAGGGACAGGGGACCCCTACGAGCAGTACTTC. It translates to CASSLGTGDPYEQYF.

The V gene is TRBV6-1, the J gene TRBJ2-1; possibly TRBD2 for D (7 bases). The J call may be faulty, since TRBJ2-5 better matches the DNA end. CDR3 length: 16 amino acids. Germline V gene data show CDR1 as MNHNS and CDR2 as SASEGT. This CDR3 reads CASSAGATRYQETQYF. CDR3 bases: TGTGCCAGCTCCGCGGGGGCCACACGATACCAAGAGACCCAGTACTTC.

The chain links TRBV6-5 to TRBJ2-1; D gene uncertain. The CDR3 is made up of 16 amino acids. CDR1 and CDR2 from the germline V gene are MNHEY and SVGAGI. Trimming pared 0 bases from V and 2 bases from J, leaving 11 bases between. The CDR3 DNA sequence: TGTGCCAGCAGTTACTCAAAGCCATCCACCTACAATGAGCAGTTCTTC. Translated, it gives CASSYSKPSTYNEQFF.

This rearrangement joins TRBV27 to TRBJ1-4; no firm D call. Trimming shortened V by 6 bases and J by 14 bases, and 19 bases separated the two germline ends. Germline V gives CDR1 MNHEY, CDR2 SMNVEV (reference sequence). The CDR3 totals 13 residues. The CDR3 bases are TGTGCCAGCAGCCCCCTCGGGGTCCCGCGGCTGTTTTTT. This encodes CASSPLGVPRLFF.

The V and J genes are TRBV2 and TRBJ2-1; D is ambiguous. V shed 8 bases and J shed 7 bases, with 15 bases lying between them. The CDR3 consists of 13 residues. Germline CDR1 reads SNHLY; CDR2 reads FYNNEI. The CDR3 here is CASVVGPNNEQFF. The CDR3 coding sequence is TGTGCCAGCGTGGTGGGTCCTAATAATGAGCAGTTCTTC. The entire variable domain, with the rest obtained from reference TRBV2 and TRBJ2-1, is as follows: EPEVTQTPSHQVTQMGQEVILRCVPISNHLYFYWYRQILGQKVEFLVSFYNNEISEKSEIFDDQFSVERPDGSNFTLKIRSTKLEDSAMYFCASVVGPNNEQFFGPGTRLTVL.

The J gene is TRBJ1-5, the V gene TRBV2; D gene unclear. The germline V gene encodes CDR1 SNHLY and CDR2 FYNNEI. The V and J ends lost 3 bases and 0 bases respectively, with 12 bases between them. This CDR3 has 16 amino acids. The CDR3 spells CASSDMKTYSNQPQHF. The CDR3 nucleotides read TGTGCCAGCAGTGACATGAAGACGTATAGCAATCAGCCCCAGCATTTT.

This clonotype has at least ten counts. The chain recombines TRBV20-1 with TRBJ2-3, with D possibly TRBD2 on 6 matching bases. Germline CDR1 and CDR2: DFQATT and SNEGSKA (reference sequence). The CDR3 is 13 amino acids. V dropped 5 bases and J dropped 4 bases, with 13 bases sitting between them. The CDR3 region is CSAVPGAADTQYF. Written as DNA, the CDR3 is TGCAGTGCTGTCCCGGGAGCGGCAGATACGCAGTATTTT.

This clonotype was counted between two and nine times. A read error may account for a junction end that differs from germline. The CDR3 sequence: CASSYTGVGELFF. CDR3 sequence (DNA): TGTGCTAGCAGTTATACAGGGGTCGGGGAGCTGTTTTTT. The chain carries TRBV7-7 and TRBJ2-2, with 7 bases identical to TRBD1. Looked up from germline, CDR1 is SSHAT and CDR2 is FNYEAQ (reference sequence). This CDR3 contains 13 residues.

In this sample, this clonotype turned up a few times. The rearrangement links TRBV10-3 to TRBJ2-5, with D unclear. The closer fit of TRBJ2-1 to the DNA end suggests the J call may be wrong. This CDR3 contains 13 residues. CDR1 is ENHRY, CDR2 SYGVKD, per germline. The CDR3 region is CAISEGALGEQFF. In nucleotides, the CDR3 is TGTGCCATCAGTGAGGGCGCCCTGGGCGAGCAGTTCTTC.

This chain joins TRBV16 and TRBJ2-7; 7 bases are shared with TRBD2. The germline V gene has CDR1 KGHSY and CDR2 FQNENV. With 3 bases clipped from V and 2 bases from J, the junction kept 7 bases outside the gene matches. This CDR3 region has 15 residues. The CDR3 spells CASSHTRAGAYEQYF. CDR3 nucleotides: TGTGCCAGCAGCCATACTCGGGCGGGAGCCTACGAGCAGTACTTC.